The clone carrying this T cell receptor beta chain occurred many times. Its antigen is currently unknown. These data come from a study of T-cell memory formation after mild COVID-19. At the level of the study: TCR clusters were mostly donor specific.

MiXCR, run by TCRdb on the 5' RACE reads, gives a single entry per CDR3 protein. The table records around 320,000 distinct CDR3 sequences, about 13% of them present only once. The study, taken as a whole, reports: Pre-infection memory held some responding clones, suggesting pre-existing cross-reactive T cells responded. In second-wave clones peaking day 37, SARS-CoV-2 specificity remained unconfirmed. Clones that contracted from day 15 to 85 were balanced CD4/CD8, while later expanders leaned CD4+.

The sequenced sample was PBMCs or a T cell subset sorted from them (not recorded which). The TCR originated in a young man who had mild COVID-19 (a few samples of this study predate the infection). Cell type and time point are not known.

CDR3 amino acids: CASSFRDRDYSDTGELFF. The CDR3 bases are TGTGCCAGCAGCTTCCGAGACAGGGATTATAGCGACACCGGGGAGCTGTTTTTT. J is TRBJ2-2 and V is TRBV7-2; 7 nucleotides match TRBD1. Trimming removed 3 bases from V and 3 bases from J; junction bases left unmatched: 13. The germline V gene encodes CDR1 SGHTA and CDR2 FQGNSA. CDR3 length: 18 amino acids.